This entry lists 18 T cell receptor beta chains sequenced from one sample in a study of blood T cell repertoires in COVID-19. Some clones are missing from TCRdb's copy, which holds only in-frame ones; the method was immunoSEQ multiplex PCR. The top ten hold less than 20% of the sample, which has roughly 220,000 clones, 84% seen once. What was sequenced was peripheral blood. These receptors originate from a man aged 25 to 45 with active or convalescent COVID-19.

This clone was counted only a few times. V usage is TRBV7-2 and J usage is TRBJ1-1, with TRBD1 matching 7 bases. Germline CDR1 is SGHTA and CDR2 is FQGNSA. V was clipped by 7 bases and J by 0 bases; unmatched bases: 8. The CDR3 runs to 15 residues. CDR3 protein: CASTSRGAMNTEAFF. DNA for the CDR3: TGTGCCAGCACCTCCAGGGGGGCAATGAACACTGAAGCTTTCTTT.

To note about this clone: Other nucleotide sequences from this sample produce the same CDR3. The chain couples TRBV14 to TRBJ1-6, with 10 positions matching TRBD1. Trimming removed 4 bases from V and 1 base from J; junction bases left unmatched: 4. The CDR3 runs 17 residues. Per germline, CDR1 SGHDN and CDR2 FVKESK. For the CDR3, the DNA is TGTGCCAGCAGCCCACCGGGACAGGGGTCCTATAATTCACCCCTCCACTTT. It translates to CASSPPGQGSYNSPLHF.

This chain links TRBV30 with TRBJ1-5; perhaps TRBD1 as D (5 bases). CDR1 GTSNPN and CDR2 SVGIG come from the germline V gene (reference sequence). Trimming cost V 2 bases and J 7 bases, with 12 bases left between them. CDR3 length equals 13 residues. The CDR3 here is CAWSRAGGQPQHF. For the CDR3, the DNA is TGTGCCTGGAGTCGAGCTGGGGGGCAGCCCCAGCATTTT.

This rearrangement joins TRBV2 to TRBJ2-7, with D possibly matching TRBD2 (6 bases). The length of the CDR3 is 13 residues. Germline V gene lookup returns CDR1 SNHLY and CDR2 FYNNEI. V was trimmed by 6 bases and J by 0 bases, leaving 9 bases between them. CDR3 DNA: TGTGCCAGCAGGCGGGACTCCTCCTACGAGCAGTACTTC. This translates into CASRRDSSYEQYF.

The V call is TRBV6-6, the J call TRBJ2-5; D might be TRBD1 (5 bases). The CDR3 length is 16 residues. V was pared by 0 bases and J by 3 bases, with 14 bases between. Germline CDR1 MNHNY, CDR2 SVGAGI (reference sequence). This chain's CDR3 is CASSYSARGIEETQYF. The CDR3 DNA sequence: TGTGCCAGCAGTTACTCGGCTAGGGGCATTGAAGAGACCCAGTACTTC.

The V gene is TRBV7-2, the J gene TRBJ2-3; D may be TRBD1 (5 bases). This CDR3 region has 15 residues. The V gene lost 4 bases and the J gene lost 3 bases, with 14 bases spanning the gap. CDR1 and CDR2 (germline): SGHTA, FQGNSA. CDR3 coding DNA: TGTGCCAGCAGCTCCTTCAGGGATAAGACAGATACGCAGTATTTT. This encodes CASSSFRDKTDTQYF.

J is TRBJ2-3 and V is TRBV13, with D maybe TRBD1 (6 bases). Germline CDR1 and CDR2: PRHDT and FYEKMQ (reference sequence). Between the trimmed V and J ends, which lost 5 bases and 3 bases, there was a span of 12 bases. The CDR3 consists of 14 residues. CDR3 in DNA: TGTGCCAGCAGCCGGCGGCAGGGGACAGATACGCAGTATTTT. Amino acids: CASSRRQGTDTQYF.

This clone was found once. This sequence joins TRBV12-3 or TRBV12-4 and TRBJ2-1; 7 nucleotides align to TRBD1. Trimming cost V 6 bases and J 7 bases; bases outside gene matches: 6. The CDR3 has 13 residues. CDR3 protein: CASRHTGANEQFF. DNA of the CDR3: TGTGCCAGCAGGCATACAGGGGCTAATGAGCAGTTCTTC.

V usage is TRBV6-5 and J usage is TRBJ1-1; possibly TRBD1 for D (6 bases). This CDR3 has 13 amino acids. The V and J ends lost 2 bases and 5 bases respectively, with 9 bases between them. From germline, CDR1 is MNHEY and CDR2 SVGAGI. CDR3 DNA sequence: TGTGCCAGCAGTTACGAAGGGGGAACTGAAGCTTTCTTT. It is translated as CASSYEGGTEAFF.

This clone has more than one count but fewer than ten. The chain has TRBV2 and TRBJ2-7; D is ambiguous. The CDR3 consists of 11 residues. The germline V gene encodes CDR1 SNHLY and CDR2 FYNNEI. Trimming pared 7 bases from V and 1 base from J, leaving 5 bases between. The CDR3 loop reads CASTLSYEQYF. DNA of the CDR3: TGTGCCAGCACCCTTTCCTACGAGCAGTACTTC.

This clone has only one observation. This chain links TRBV12-3 or TRBV12-4 with TRBJ2-7, with D perhaps TRBD2 (6 bases). Trimming left V 6 bases short and J 2 bases short, with 11 bases between. This CDR3 has 13 residues. The CDR3 spells CASRAGLTYEQYF. The CDR3 DNA reads TGTGCCAGCAGGGCGGGGCTTACCTACGAGCAGTACTTC.

The rearrangement uses TRBV12-3 or TRBV12-4 and TRBJ2-1, with D maybe TRBD2 (5 bases). CDR3 length equals 13 residues. The germline V and J ends were trimmed by 3 bases and 10 bases, with 13 bases remaining between them. The CDR3 loop is CASSLDSLYEQFF. The CDR3 DNA reads as TGTGCCAGCAGTTTGGACTCCCTATACGAGCAGTTCTTC.

This clone occurred a few times. CDR3 region: CASSSLFTGQAFF. CDR3 nucleotides: TGTGCCAGCAGCTCCCTATTCACAGGACAAGCTTTCTTT. V usage is TRBV7-8 and J usage is TRBJ1-1; D might be TRBD1 (5 bases). V was clipped by 4 bases and J by 9 bases, with 15 bases between them. This CDR3 spans 13 amino acids. Germline loops: CDR1 SGHVS, CDR2 FQNEAQ.

This clone showed up just a few times. V usage is TRBV7-9 and J usage is TRBJ2-5; 7 positions match TRBD2. J lost 1 base, V lost 0 bases, and 11 bases had no gene match. Per the germline V gene, CDR1 is SEHNR and CDR2 is FQNEAQ (reference sequence). The CDR3 extends over 18 amino acids. This chain's CDR3 is CASSLAPLSGGVQETQYF. The CDR3 nucleotides read TGTGCCAGCAGCTTAGCCCCCTTATCGGGAGGCGTCCAAGAGACCCAGTACTTC.

This chain links TRBV3-1 (or the pseudogene TRBV3-2) with TRBJ1-1, with 7 bases matching TRBD1. Germline CDR1 LGHDT, CDR2 YNNKEL (reference sequence). V trimming: 4 bases; J trimming: 4 bases; junction bases outside the gene matches: 6. The CDR3 runs 14 residues. CDR3 nucleotides: TGTGCCAGCAGCCCGACAGGGCCTAGCACTGAAGCTTTCTTT. Its protein is CASSPTGPSTEAFF.

This clone was counted once. Here the CDR3 reads CASFLRNTIYF. CDR3 nucleotides: TGTGCCAGCTTCTTAAGAAACACCATATATTTT. This chain uses TRBV7-6 with TRBJ1-3; D ambiguous. Germline V gene lookup returns CDR1 SGHVS and CDR2 FNYEAQ. Trimming cost V 8 bases and J 5 bases, with 7 bases left between them. The length of the CDR3 is 11 residues.

Only one count was recorded for this clone. The chain joins TRBV28 to TRBJ1-5, with 8 nucleotides matching TRBD1. The junction had 10 bases not matched to a gene; V was cut back by 4 bases and J by 8 bases. The CDR3 covers 15 residues. The V gene's germline CDR1 is MDHEN and CDR2 SYDVKM. The CDR3 DNA reads as TGTGCCAGCAGTTCCCTCCAGGGGGCGAGGGAGCCCCAGCATTTT. Encoded protein: CASSSLQGAREPQHF.

This chain joins TRBV21-1 and TRBJ1-2; the D segment call TRBD1 is taken from the table without a DNA check. TRBV21-1 is noted as a pseudogene. CDR3 size: 14 residues. CDR3 nucleotide sequence: TGTGCCAGCCGGGATAGGGACAGGGTCTATGGCTACACCTTC. Its translation: CASRDRDRVYGYTF.